The T cell receptor beta chain described here comes from a study of blood T cells in healthy people across ages. Donors each provided about 10 milliliters of peripheral blood. A second 7 to 11 cycle PCR used barcoded and J-beta primers. Each CDR3 protein gets one entry after TCRdb re-called the 5' RACE reads with MiXCR. The top ten hold 6.5% to 8.5% of the sample, which has about 1.4 million distinct CDR3 sequences, approximately 63% seen once. The V end lost 3 bases, the J end lost 9 bases, and 18 bases lay between the germline ends. The CDR3 is 15 amino acids. Germline values: CDR1 MNHEY, CDR2 SVGAGI. General study results and limits: The study regarded diversity estimates from one million T cells as underestimates. Age brought a roughly linear fall in TCR beta diversity measured per million T cells.

Remarks on this clonotype: As yet, its antigen is unknown.

Input material: blood. The chain employs TRBV6-5 and TRBJ2-1, with D uncertain. The clonotype comes from a man aged 18 to 30 in good health. The CDR3 here is CASSYSTAPISEQFF. In DNA, the CDR3 is TGTGCCAGCAGTTATAGTACAGCCCCTATCAGTGAGCAGTTCTTC.